This passage covers 30 T cell receptor beta chains from one sample sequenced in a study of CD8+ T cells in alopecia areata (dated by TCRdb to between 2017 and 2018). Libraries were built with the immunoSEQ multiplex PCR assay. RNA was extracted from all samples and reverse transcribed into cDNA, which served as template for TCR sequencing. In TCRdb, the immuneACCESS table is reduced to in-frame sequences with V and J assigned. These tables do not hold every clone; where another copy was compared, an unresolved V gene accounts for under half, and the others remain unexplained. Across this sample, more than 90,000 clones were tabulated and none appeared just once. Around a fifth of the sample is taken by the ten largest. Specimen: lesional skin. Every receptor here comes from a C3H/HeJ mouse with alopecia areata. The strain's MHC haplotype is H2-k.

This clone has only a few counts. Gene names and germline match the mouse. With the read ending 4 residues before the CDR3 end, the germline J gene is used to fill in that end. V is TRBV13-3 and J is TRBJ1-2; tentatively, D is TRBD1 (5 bases). Germline values: CDR1 NNHDY, CDR2 SYVADS. This CDR3 is built from 15 residues. The CDR3 bases that were read are TGTGCCAGCAGTGATGCATACCAGGGAGGGTCC. Amino acids: CASSDAYQGGS. The full-length CDR3 reads as CASSDAYQGGSDYTF.

Worth noting for this clone: Gene names are mouse gene names. The observed sequence ends 4 residues before the CDR3 terminus, with the missing tail filled in from the germline J gene. The chain links TRBV12-1 to TRBJ2-4; D may be TRBD2 (6 bases). V was trimmed by 1 base and J by 0 bases, leaving 7 bases between them. Per the germline V gene, CDR1 is SGHSN and CDR2 is HYEKVE. CDR3 length: 14 residues. CDR3 amino acids: CASSLGGSQNTLYF. Partial CDR3 DNA: TGTGCCAGCTCTCTGGGGGGTAGTCAAAAC. Using reference TRBV12-1 and TRBJ2-4 for the parts outside the CDR3, the full variable domain is DSGVVQSPRHIIKEKGGRSVLTCIPISGHSNVVWYQQTLGKELKFLIQHYEKVERDKGFLPSRFSVQQFDDYHSEMNMSALELEDSAMYFCASSLGGSQNTLYFGAGTRLSVL.

This clone was seen a few times. Translating the DNA gives a protein that differs from the TCRdb entry at residue 11; the protein shown here is that DNA translation. The gene symbols are mouse symbols. Read sequence stops 3 residues before the CDR3 end, and the germline J gene provides the missing end. V and J are TRBV19 and TRBJ1-6; 9 bases are a match to TRBD1. TRBJ1-6 is annotated as an ORF whose role is uncertain. The CDR3 has 14 residues. The trim removed 3 bases at V and 8 bases at J, leaving 3 bases unmatched. Germline V gene lookup returns CDR1 FNHDT and CDR2 SITEND (reference sequence). This CDR3 reads CASSTGTGYSPLYF. The DNA read from the CDR3 is TGTGCCAGCAGTACCGGGACAGGGTATTCGCCC.

This clone was seen at least ten times. The listed genes are named as in mouse. The covered CDR3 bases are TGTGCCAGCAGTGATGCGGGGGACAGGGCT. Translating gives CASSDAGDRA. The entire CDR3 is CASSDAGDRAEQFF. V usage is TRBV13-3 and J usage is TRBJ2-1; 8 nucleotides match TRBD1. The CDR3 end is not reached by the read, which stops 4 residues before it; the germline J gene fills it in. The CDR3 spans 14 residues. The germline V gene has CDR1 NNHDY and CDR2 SYVADS.

Note on this clone: Genes and germline come from the mouse. The CDR3 end lies 4 residues beyond the end of the read and is filled in from the germline J gene. This chain uses TRBV31 with TRBJ1-2; weak D call: TRBD1 (5 bases). This CDR3 is built from 15 residues. Deletions cut 2 bases from V and 0 bases from J, with 13 bases between. Germline lookup yields CDR1 GKSSPN and CDR2 SITVG. CDR3 residues: CAWSSHRSANSDYTF. The sequenced part of the CDR3 DNA is TGTGCCTGGAGTTCCCACAGGAGTGCAAACTCC.

In its sample, this clone was seen a few times. Genes and germline are mouse. Read coverage stops 4 residues before the CDR3 terminus; the germline J gene supplies the remainder. This chain links TRBV1 with TRBJ1-2, with D perhaps matching TRBD1 (5 bases). Germline values: CDR1 NSQYPW, CDR2 LRSPGD (reference sequence). CDR3 length: 16 residues. Trimming cost V 0 bases and J 3 bases, with 14 bases left between them. Here the CDR3 reads CTCSADRRRVDSDYTF. The CDR3 bases that were read are TGCACCTGCAGTGCAGATCGTCGCAGGGTGGACTCC.

This clone was seen only a few times. Here the gene names and germline are mouse. The read terminates 4 residues before the CDR3 end, so the remaining end is supplied by the germline J gene. The chain combines TRBV13-1 with TRBJ1-1; 7 bases align to TRBD1. CDR1 is NSHNY, CDR2 SYGAGN, per germline. V trimming: 0 bases; J trimming: 3 bases; junction bases outside the gene matches: 2. There are 14 residues in the CDR3. Partial CDR3 DNA: TGTGCCAGCAGTGATGAGAGGGGGCACACA. Protein: CASSDERGHT. The full CDR3 protein is CASSDERGHTEVFF.

On this clone: The gene symbols are mouse symbols. The CDR3 extends 4 residues past the end of the read, so its final part is completed from the germline J gene. V is TRBV13-3 and J is TRBJ1-2; 11 bases align to TRBD1. The CDR3 is 14 amino acids. Trimming cost V 5 bases and J 3 bases; bases outside gene matches: 3. In germline, CDR1 is NNHDY, CDR2 SYVADS. Incomplete CDR3 DNA: TGTGCCAGCAGCGCGGGACAGGGGGACTCC. Translating gives CASSAGQGDS. The full CDR3 reads CASSAGQGDSDYTF.

This clone turned up a few times. Germline and genes: mouse. CDR3 sequence: CASSPGATGQLYF. The DNA read from the CDR3 is TGTGCCAGCAGTCCAGGAGCCACCGGG. This chain connects TRBV19 to TRBJ2-2; no clear D gene. The missing CDR3 end, 4 residues past where the read stops, is filled in from the germline J gene. This CDR3 comprises 13 residues. Trimming took off 4 bases at V and 4 bases at J, with 8 bases between the two ends. The germline gives CDR1 FNHDT, CDR2 SITEND (reference sequence). Full variable domain (missing parts from reference TRBV19 and TRBJ2-2): GGIITQTPKFLIGQEGQKLTLKCQQNFNHDTMYWYRQDSGKGLRLIYYSITENDLQKGDLSEGYDASREKKSSFSLTVTSAQKNEMAVFLCASSPGATGQLYFGEGSKLTVL.

This clone was picked up a small number of times. All gene names here are mouse names. The read ends 4 residues before the CDR3 terminus; that terminus is restored from the germline J gene. The chain joins TRBV13-3 to TRBJ2-2, with D possibly matching TRBD1 (6 bases). The CDR3 sequence is 14 residues long. Germline CDR1 NNHDY, CDR2 SYVADS. V lost 7 bases, J lost 2 bases, and 12 bases lay in between. The part of the CDR3 DNA that was read is TGTGCCAGCCTAGGGACAAACAACACCGGG. Translation: CASLGTNNTG. The whole CDR3 reads CASLGTNNTGQLYF.

Worth noting for this clone: Here the gene names and germline are mouse. The read stops 4 residues short of the end of the CDR3; the missing end is completed from the germline J gene. The J gene is TRBJ2-1, the V gene TRBV1; the match to TRBD2 covers 12 bases. Germline CDR1 reads NSQYPW; CDR2 reads LRSPGD (reference sequence). The junction had 6 bases not matched to a gene; V was cut back by 2 bases and J by 4 bases. This CDR3 has 17 amino acids. The sequenced CDR3 bases are TGCACCTGCAGTGCAACGGGACTGGGGGGAAGGTATGCT. This codes for CTCSATGLGGRYA. The CDR3, in full, reads CTCSATGLGGRYAEQFF.

Details on this clone: Gene names denote mouse genes. The CDR3 is cut off 4 residues early in the read; its end comes from the germline J gene. This sample includes further DNA sequences coding for the same CDR3. The chain is built from TRBV19 and TRBJ2-5; 8 bases align to TRBD1. The CDR3 runs to 14 residues. Germline CDR1 is FNHDT and CDR2 is SITEND (reference sequence). The CDR3 protein is CASSIGQGGDTQYF. The covered CDR3 bases are TGTGCCAGCAGTATTGGACAGGGTGGAGAC.

As for this clone: Mouse gene names and germline throughout. The read terminates 4 residues before the CDR3 end, so the remaining end is supplied by the germline J gene. The chain uses TRBV13-3 and TRBJ2-2, with a weak D call TRBD1 (6 bases). The ends were cut back, 0 bases at V and 1 base at J, with 13 bases in the middle. CDR1 is NNHDY, CDR2 SYVADS, per germline. The CDR3 contains 17 residues. The CDR3 bases that were read are TGTGCCAGCAGTGATGGGAGGGACAAAAAAAACACCGGG. This translates into CASSDGRDKKNTG. The entire CDR3 reads CASSDGRDKKNTGQLYF.

This clone has only a few counts. Germline and genes: mouse. The read gets to within 4 residues of the CDR3 end, and the germline J gene fills in the rest. The V and J genes are TRBV16 and TRBJ2-2; TRBD2 agrees at 9 bases. The V and J ends lost 0 bases and 0 bases, in that order; junction bases with no gene match: 5. The CDR3 spans 18 residues. The germline CDR1 and CDR2 sequences are SGHSA and FRNQAP. CDR3 DNA, as far as it was read: TGTGCAAGCAGCTTAGATGCGGACTGGGGCTCAAACACCGGG. This sequence encodes CASSLDADWGSNTG. The CDR3, in full, reads CASSLDADWGSNTGQLYF.

This clone was counted a few times. A mismatch at residue 13 separates the TCRdb protein from the translated DNA, so the protein presented here was translated from the DNA. Gene names refer to mouse genes. The CDR3 extends 3 residues past the end of the read, so its final part is completed from the germline J gene. The chain uses TRBV5 and TRBJ1-6; 9 positions agree with TRBD1. TRBJ1-6 is an open reading frame, and its role is uncertain. The germline CDR1 and CDR2 sequences are LGHNA and YNLKQL (reference sequence). With V trimmed by 2 bases and J by 3 bases, 2 bases remained unmatched. The CDR3 spans 16 residues. CDR3 residues: CASSQNRGHYNSPLYF. The DNA read from the CDR3 is TGTGCCAGCAGCCAAAACAGGGGGCACTATAATTCGCCC.

The table lists this clone with a few counts. Germline and genes here are mouse. The read falls 4 residues short of the CDR3 end, and the missing part is taken from the germline J gene. The genes are TRBV13-1 and TRBJ2-7, with unresolved D. The length of the CDR3 is 12 residues. Looked up from germline, CDR1 is NSHNY and CDR2 is SYGAGN. The CDR3 spells CASSDQNYEQYF. The sequenced CDR3 bases are TGTGCCAGCAGTGATCAAAATTAT.

Points on this clone: Gene names and germline refer to mouse. The CDR3 goes on 4 residues after the read ends, and that part is filled in from the germline J gene. The chain has TRBV19 and TRBJ2-7; 8 bases are a match to TRBD2. The CDR3 runs to 13 residues. Germline loops: CDR1 FNHDT, CDR2 SITEND (reference sequence). This CDR3 is CASSFDWGYEQYF. Incomplete CDR3 DNA: TGTGCCAGCAGTTTCGACTGGGGATAT.

This clone was detected only a few times. Mouse gene names apply. CDR3 DNA, as far as it was read: TGTGCCAGCAGCCCGGACTGGGGTGATAACTATGCT. Translating gives CASSPDWGDNYA. The entire CDR3 protein is CASSPDWGDNYAEQFF. The rearrangement joins TRBV5 to TRBJ2-1; 9 nucleotides agree with TRBD2. The read falls 4 residues short of the CDR3 end, and the missing part is taken from the germline J gene. The length of the CDR3 is 16 residues. V lost 4 bases and J lost 0; bases outside the gene matches: 4. Germline V CDR1 and CDR2: LGHNA, YNLKQL (reference sequence).

This clone has just a few counts. Gene labels here are mouse ones. The read gets to within 4 residues of the CDR3 end, and the germline J gene fills in the rest. V usage is TRBV13-3 and J usage is TRBJ2-7, with 13 positions matching TRBD2. Per the germline V gene, CDR1 is NNHDY and CDR2 is SYVADS. The CDR3 totals 15 residues. J lost 3 bases, V lost 4 bases, and 4 bases had no gene match. The chain's CDR3 is CASSSGTGGGYEQYF. The CDR3 DNA, read in part, is TGTGCCAGCAGTTCCGGGACTGGGGGGGGCTAT.

This clone was seen only a few times. The gene symbols are mouse symbols. The read finishes 4 residues shy of the CDR3 end, and the germline J gene is used to complete it. The gene calls are TRBV29 and TRBJ2-1; 9 positions match TRBD1. The CDR3 runs to 15 residues. The junction had 5 bases not matched to a gene; V was cut back by 2 bases and J by 6 bases. Germline V gene sequence: CDR1 MSHET, CDR2 SYDVDS. The sequenced part of the CDR3 DNA is TGTGCTAGCAGTTTAAGGGACAGGGAGGGTGCT. Protein product: CASSLRDREGA. The full CDR3 sequence reads CASSLRDREGAEQFF. Full variable domain (outside the CDR3, taken from reference TRBV29 and TRBJ2-1): DMKVTQMPRYLIKRMGENVLLECGQDMSHETMYWYRQDPGLGLQLIYISYDVDSNSEGDIPKGYRVSRKKREHFSLILDSAKTNQTSVYFCASSLRDREGAEQFFGPGTRLTVL.

This clone occurred a few times. Genes and germline are mouse. Read sequence stops 4 residues before the CDR3 end, and the germline J gene provides the missing end. The V and J genes are TRBV13-3 and TRBJ1-4, with D maybe TRBD1 (6 bases). CDR1 and CDR2 from the germline V gene are NNHDY and SYVADS. The V and J ends lost 0 bases and 5 bases respectively, with 11 bases between them. The CDR3 is 15 residues long. CDR3 DNA, as far as it was read: TGTGCCAGCAGTGATGCTCAGGACAGAAACGAA. As protein: CASSDAQDRNE. The whole CDR3 is CASSDAQDRNERLFF.

There are many counts of this clone. Gene names are mouse gene names. The read finishes 4 residues shy of the CDR3 end, and the germline J gene is used to complete it. This sequence joins TRBV13-3 and TRBJ2-5, with 9 bases matching TRBD1. CDR1 is NNHDY, CDR2 SYVADS, per germline. The CDR3 is 14 amino acids. The CDR3 bases that were read are TGTGCCAGCAGTCGGACAGGGGCGAGAGAC. This sequence encodes CASSRTGARD. The CDR3 in full is CASSRTGARDTQYF.

This clone has only a few counts. Gene labels here are mouse ones. The covered CDR3 bases are TGTGCCAGCAGTGTCCCCGGACAGGGGGATGCT. Protein: CASSVPGQGDA. From start to end, the CDR3 is CASSVPGQGDAEQFF. V gene TRBV19 combines with J gene TRBJ2-1, with 10 bases that match TRBD1. The CDR3 extends 4 residues past the end of the read, so its final part is completed from the germline J gene. Per germline, CDR1 FNHDT and CDR2 SITEND (reference sequence). V dropped 4 bases and J dropped 5; count of bases not matched to a gene: 6. This CDR3 is built from 15 residues.

A remark on this clone: Gene and germline names: mouse. The read stops 4 residues short of the end of the CDR3; the missing end is completed from the germline J gene. Other DNA sequences from this sample encode an identical CDR3 as well. J is TRBJ2-5 and V is TRBV19, with a tentative D call TRBD1 (6 bases). The CDR3 consists of 14 residues. The V end lost 5 bases, the J end lost 3 bases, and 13 bases lay between the germline ends. CDR1 is FNHDT and CDR2 is SITEND in the germline V gene (reference sequence). CDR3 region: CASSLPGQQDTQYF. The CDR3 bases that were read are TGTGCCAGCAGCCTACCGGGACAACAAGAC.

This clone was picked up a small number of times. The genes are named according to mouse. Read data end 4 residues before the CDR3 end; the end is taken from the germline J gene. The chain has TRBV1 and TRBJ1-4; TRBD1 agrees at 8 bases. The ends lost 3 bases at V and 6 bases at J; junction bases unmatched: 3. The germline V gene has CDR1 NSQYPW and CDR2 LRSPGD (reference sequence). CDR3 length: 14 residues. The CDR3 sequence: CTCSARGRHERLFF. The part of the CDR3 DNA that was read is TGCACCTGCAGTGCCAGGGGGCGCCACGAA.

Turning to this clone: Mouse gene names and germline throughout. The read comes to an end 4 residues before the CDR3 does, leaving the germline J gene to fill in the end. The J gene is TRBJ2-3, the V gene TRBV13-3; D possibly corresponds to TRBD1 (7 bases). Germline CDR1 reads NNHDY; CDR2 reads SYVADS. V was pared by 5 bases and J by 0 bases, with 13 bases between. The CDR3 is 15 amino acids. The part of the CDR3 DNA that was read is TGTGCCAGCAGAAAAGGGGGCGCAAGTGCAGAA. This translates into CASRKGGASAE. The full CDR3 sequence reads CASRKGGASAETLYF.

The sample holds a few counts of this clone. The gene names here belong to mouse. The read terminates 4 residues before the CDR3 end, so the remaining end is supplied by the germline J gene. The J gene is TRBJ2-7, the V gene TRBV14; D is unclear. Trimming stripped 5 bases from V and 0 bases from J, with 6 bases between. This CDR3 has 12 residues. Germline CDR1 reads SGHDT; CDR2 reads FRDEAV. The covered CDR3 bases are TGTGCCAGCAGCCCAAGCTCCTAT. This codes for CASSPSSY. The entire CDR3 protein is CASSPSSYEQYF. The complete variable domain, with remaining parts taken from reference TRBV14 and TRBJ2-7, reads EAGVTQSPRYAVLQEGQAVSFWCDPISGHDTLYWYQQPRDQGPQLLVYFRDEAVIDNSQLPSDRFSAVRPKGTNSTLKIQSAKQGDTATYLCASSPSSYEQYFGPGTRLTVL.

This clone has only a few counts. The gene names here belong to mouse. The sequenced CDR3 bases are TGCACCTGCAGTGCAGATGTGGGACAGGGACCCGAA. Protein product: CTCSADVGQGPE. The whole CDR3 sequence reads CTCSADVGQGPERLFF. V is TRBV1 and J is TRBJ1-4; 9 bases are shared with TRBD1. The read is 4 residues too short to cover the CDR3 end, so that end is filled in from the germline J gene. CDR3 length: 16 amino acids. Germline assignment: CDR1 NSQYPW and CDR2 LRSPGD (reference sequence).

This clone was detected ten times or more. The gene names here belong to mouse. Read data end 4 residues before the CDR3 end; the end is taken from the germline J gene. The V and J genes are TRBV13-3 and TRBJ2-7, with D unclear. This CDR3 spans 13 amino acids. Germline V gene data show CDR1 as NNHDY and CDR2 as SYVADS. CDR3 DNA (partial): TGTGCCAGCAGTGATGCAGGAGTTTAT. It codes for CASSDAGVY. Given in full, the CDR3 is CASSDAGVYEQYF.

As to this clone: Mouse germline and gene names are used. The read is 4 residues too short to cover the CDR3 end, so that end is filled in from the germline J gene. V gene TRBV13-3 combines with J gene TRBJ2-2; D perhaps matches TRBD2 (5 bases). CDR3 length: 15 residues. The V gene lost 0 bases and the J gene lost 4 bases, with 10 bases spanning the gap. Germline V gene sequence: CDR1 NNHDY, CDR2 SYVADS. The part of the CDR3 DNA that was read is TGTGCCAGCAGTGATGTGGGGAGGGTCACCGGG. Protein product: CASSDVGRVTG. The full CDR3 protein is CASSDVGRVTGQLYF.